This note documents a single TCR beta chain sequence. Its antigen remains unknown. This entry is derived from a study of T cells in tuberculosis. Turning to the study itself: CD1B tetramers identified T cells specific for mycobacterial lipid GMM. This South African cohort compared adolescents with or without latent tuberculosis against adults with active tuberculosis. Study-wide results and caveats: Smaller distances to GMM-specific TCRs suggested their expansion in active tuberculosis.

From germline, CDR1 is LNHDA and CDR2 SQIVND (reference sequence). CDR3 size: 14 residues. The trim removed 3 bases at V and 4 bases at J, leaving 6 bases unmatched. Here immunoSEQ multiplex PCR was the method, and the copy in TCRdb shows in-frame clones only, minus some. The sample comprises 35,000 to 55,000 clones, about 95% of which are singletons, and less than 8.5% rests with the top ten. This sequence joins TRBV19 and TRBJ2-7, with 7 bases that match TRBD1. The sequence derives from a donor between 10 and 35 years old with latent tuberculosis or without tuberculosis infection. The sequencing sample was made of PBMCs. CDR3 sequence: CASSMRDRGYEQYF. Written as DNA, the CDR3 is TGTGCCAGTAGTATGAGGGACAGAGGATACGAGCAGTACTTC.